These 13 T cell receptor beta chains came from one sample sequenced in a study of memory CD4+ T cells and cytomegalovirus serostatus (dated by TCRdb to between 2017 and 2020). Single viable CD3+CD4+CD8-CD45RO+ cells were sorted as memory CD4+ T cells on a FACSAria II. Receptors were amplified or captured by the immunoSEQ multiplex PCR assay. TCRdb stores this immuneACCESS table with in-frame sequences only. Part of the clones is absent; in the studies checked, under half of the shortfall reflects unresolved V genes, and no reason is known for the rest. This sample gives fewer than 75,000 clones in total; roughly 80% of them show up just once. About 0.8% of the sample lies in the top ten. Sequencing used memory CD4+ T cells from blood. Receptors were obtained from an adult in good health and CMV-seronegative.

This rearrangement joins TRBV18 to TRBJ2-3; the D is unclear. The CDR3 has 14 amino acids. V shed 1 base and J shed 1 base, with 6 bases lying between them. Germline lookup yields CDR1 KGHSH and CDR2 LQKENI. In nucleotides, the CDR3 is TGTGCCAGCTCACCACTTGGAGGCACAGATACGCAGTATTTT. Its translation: CASSPLGGTDTQYF.

The chain employs TRBV7-8 and TRBJ1-4; D is ambiguous. The V and J ends lost 1 base and 6 bases respectively, with 9 bases between them. The germline V gene encodes CDR1 SGHVS and CDR2 FQNEAQ. This CDR3 spans 14 amino acids. The chain's CDR3 is CASSLEQRDEKLFF. The CDR3 coding sequence is TGTGCCAGCAGCTTAGAGCAGCGGGATGAAAAACTGTTTTTT.

The chain carries TRBV10-3 and TRBJ2-1; D might be TRBD1 (6 bases). Looked up from germline, CDR1 is ENHRY and CDR2 is SYGVKD. The CDR3 runs to 15 residues. Trimming cost V 8 bases and J 8 bases, with 22 bases left between them. The CDR3 nucleotides read TGTGCCATCTCGGACTGGGGAATTTCAGGGGATGAGCAGTTCTTC. Its translation: CAISDWGISGDEQFF.

This chain uses TRBV6-1 with TRBJ2-7; possibly TRBD2 for D (6 bases). The CDR3 contains 14 residues. Between the trimmed V and J ends, which lost 7 bases and 4 bases, there was a span of 17 bases. The V gene's germline CDR1 is MNHNS and CDR2 SASEGT. The CDR3 reads CASIFRAGIYEQYF. DNA for the CDR3: TGTGCCAGCATTTTTCGGGCGGGAATTTACGAGCAGTACTTC.

A note on this clone: The junction shows a germline mismatch at one end, possibly a read error. The genes are TRBV9 and TRBJ1-1, with D uncertain. The CDR3 totals 13 residues. CDR1 and CDR2 from the germline V gene are SGDLS and YYNGEE. The CDR3 sequence: CAGSVVPNTEAFF. The CDR3 bases are TGTGCCGGCAGCGTAGTCCCGAACACTGAAGCTTTCTTT.

The chain couples TRBV6-1 to TRBJ2-1; 12 nucleotides match TRBD2. The CDR3 contains 15 residues. V was pared by 8 bases and J by 7 bases, with 9 bases of the junction left unmatched. CDR1 and CDR2 from the germline V gene are MNHNS and SASEGT. The DNA of the CDR3 is TGTGCCAGCGGCGCGACTAGCGGGAGTGGAAATGAGCAGTTCTTC. Translated, it gives CASGATSGSGNEQFF.

This clone came up a few times. This chain uses TRBV7-8 with TRBJ1-1, with D perhaps matching TRBD1 (5 bases). In germline, CDR1 is SGHVS, CDR2 FQNEAQ. V was clipped by 5 bases and J by 9 bases, with 13 bases between them. CDR3 length: 12 residues. DNA of the CDR3: TGTGCCAGCAGCCAGCCTCAGGGAAAAGCTTTCTTT. This gives the protein CASSQPQGKAFF.

Only a few counts were recorded for this clone. At the DNA level, this CDR3 is encoded by other sequences in the same sample as well. The CDR3: CASSLAGTGGEGYTF. The CDR3 DNA reads as TGCGCCAGCAGCTTGGCCGGGACAGGGGGAGAAGGCTACACCTTC. The chain joins TRBV5-1 to TRBJ1-2, with 11 bases matching TRBD1. Germline trimming cut 0 bases from V and 8 bases from J; bases unmatched to any gene: 6. CDR1 SGHRS and CDR2 YFSETQ come from the germline V gene. This CDR3 has 15 amino acids. Full variable domain (remainder filled in from reference TRBV5-1 and TRBJ1-2): KAGVTQTPRYLIKTRGQQVTLSCSPISGHRSVSWYQQTPGQGLQFLFEYFSETQRNKGNFPGRFSGRQFSNSRSEMNVSTLELGDSALYLCASSLAGTGGEGYTFGSGTRLTVV.

The V call is TRBV19, the J call TRBJ2-1, with TRBD1 identical over 9 bases. Trimming at V came to 2 bases and at J to 0 bases, leaving 2 bases not matched to a gene. CDR3 length equals 16 residues. The germline V gene has CDR1 LNHDA and CDR2 SQIVND (reference sequence). DNA for the CDR3: TGTGCCAGTAGTATACCACAGGGGGCCTCCTACAATGAGCAGTTCTTC. Its protein product is CASSIPQGASYNEQFF.

The rearrangement joins TRBV11-2 to TRBJ2-2, with D perhaps TRBD1 (5 bases). The CDR3 loop spans 13 amino acids. Between the trimmed V and J ends, which lost 0 bases and 6 bases, there was a span of 5 bases. Germline CDR1 is SGHAT and CDR2 is FQNNGV. CDR3 sequence reads: CASSLEGAGELFF. The CDR3 DNA is TGTGCCAGCAGCTTAGAAGGGGCCGGGGAGCTGTTTTTT. Using reference TRBV11-2 and TRBJ2-2 for the parts outside the CDR3, the full variable domain is EAGVAQSPRYKIIEKRQSVAFWCNPISGHATLYWYQQILGQGPKLLIQFQNNGVVDDSQLPKDRFSAERLKGVDSTLKIQPAKLEDSAVYLCASSLEGAGELFFGEGSRLTVL.

V is TRBV19 and J is TRBJ2-7; TRBD1 aligns across 7 bases. From germline, CDR1 is LNHDA and CDR2 SQIVND (reference sequence). After removal of 5 bases from V and 4 bases from J, the junction contained 11 bases not matched to a gene. The CDR3 spans 15 residues. CDR3 region: CASSSRTGIGYEQYF. Written as DNA, the CDR3 is TGTGCCAGTAGTTCCAGGACAGGAATCGGGTACGAGCAGTACTTC.

The gene calls are TRBV4-1 and TRBJ2-1; possibly TRBD2 for D (5 bases). V gave up 0 bases and J gave up 8 bases, with 14 bases separating them. In germline, CDR1 is MGHRA, CDR2 YSYEKL. The CDR3 runs to 15 residues. DNA for the CDR3: TGCGCCAGCAGCCAAGATCGTGGGAGAATCTATGAGCAGTTCTTC. Amino acid sequence: CASSQDRGRIYEQFF.

This chain joins TRBV18 and TRBJ1-1; D perhaps matches TRBD1 (6 bases). The CDR3 covers 14 residues. V was cut by 3 bases and J by 8 bases, with 16 bases left in between. Germline V gene sequence: CDR1 KGHSH, CDR2 LQKENI. CDR3 protein: CASSPTPGTSEAFF. In nucleotides, the CDR3 is TGTGCCAGCTCACCGACACCAGGGACATCAGAAGCTTTCTTT.